The 31 T cell receptor beta chains given below trace back to one sample, sequenced in a study of blood T cell repertoires in COVID-19. This table comes from immunoSEQ multiplex PCR, and its TCRdb copy is limited to in-frame clones, with some not included. This sample has 150,000 to 250,000 clones, with roughly 92% found just once. Material: peripheral blood. Receptors were obtained from a man aged 25 to 40 with COVID-19, enrolled during active disease.

The genes are TRBV3-1 (or the pseudogene TRBV3-2) and TRBJ2-2; D remains unclear. Germline assignment: CDR1 LGHDT and CDR2 YNNKEL (reference sequence). The CDR3 runs 14 residues. Trimming removed 4 bases from V and 5 bases from J, with 11 bases in between. DNA of the CDR3: TGTGCCAGCAGCCGGCACGGAGCGACCGGGGAGCTGTTTTTT. It specifies CASSRHGATGELFF.

The rearrangement links TRBV9 to TRBJ1-2, with no clear D. The V gene lost 4 bases and the J gene lost 7 bases, with 14 bases spanning the gap. The germline gives CDR1 SGDLS, CDR2 YYNGEE. This CDR3 region has 13 residues. CDR3 bases: TGTGCCAGCAGCACTCGAGCTCGGGGTGGCTACACCTTC. Translated: CASSTRARGGYTF.

V is TRBV3-1 (or the pseudogene TRBV3-2) and J is TRBJ2-5; TRBD2 matches 11 bases. After removal of 2 bases from V and 2 bases from J, the junction contained 10 bases not matched to a gene. The CDR3 loop spans 18 amino acids. Per germline, CDR1 LGHDT and CDR2 YNNKEL (reference sequence). The CDR3 spells CASSQRPGTSGLQETQYF. The CDR3 coding sequence is TGTGCCAGCAGCCAACGTCCGGGGACTAGCGGCTTACAAGAGACCCAGTACTTC.

The V gene is TRBV18, the J gene TRBJ1-6, with D uncertain. Germline CDR1 KGHSH, CDR2 LQKENI. This CDR3 has 13 amino acids. Trimming removed 3 bases at V and 8 bases at J, with 8 bases between. Here the CDR3 reads CASSPEEDSPLHF. The CDR3 bases are TGTGCCAGCTCACCTGAGGAGGATTCACCCCTCCACTTT. The full variable domain, its missing parts supplied by reference TRBV18 and TRBJ1-6, is NAGVMQNPRHLVRRRGQEARLRCSPMKGHSHVYWYRQLPEEGLKFMVYLQKENIIDESGMPKERFSAEFPKEGPSILRIQQVVRGDSAAYFCASSPEEDSPLHFGNGTRLTVT.

The V gene is TRBV5-6, the J gene TRBJ1-2; TRBD1 aligns across 7 bases. CDR1 is SGHDT, CDR2 YYEEEE, per germline. V lost 6 bases to trimming and J lost 8 bases; unmatched junction nucleotides: 13. The CDR3 consists of 14 residues. CDR3 DNA sequence: TGTGCCAGCATTACAGGGGCCGCCTTGGGAGGCTACACCTTC. It codes for CASITGAALGGYTF. Drawing the rest from reference TRBV5-6 and TRBJ1-2, the complete variable domain is DAGVTQSPTHLIKTRGQQVTLRCSPKSGHDTVSWYQQALGQGPQFIFQYYEEEERQRGNFPDRFSGHQFPNYSSELNVNALLLGDSALYLCASITGAALGGYTFGSGTRLTVV.

V and J are TRBV28 and TRBJ1-5, with D possibly TRBD1 on 6 matching bases. The CDR3 is 14 residues long. V gave up 5 bases and J gave up 6 bases, with 14 bases separating them. CDR1 MDHEN and CDR2 SYDVKM come from the germline V gene. CDR3 nucleotide sequence: TGTGCCAGCAGTAGATCAGGGGAGGGTCAGCCCCAGCATTTT. Protein product: CASSRSGEGQPQHF.

This clone was detected once. The gene calls are TRBV4-1 and TRBJ1-1; possible D gene TRBD1, 5 bases. The CDR3 consists of 16 residues. CDR1 and CDR2 (germline): MGHRA, YSYEKL. Trimming took off 5 bases at V and 0 bases at J, with 16 bases between the two ends. The CDR3 sequence is CASSFRLGQLNTEAFF. As DNA, the CDR3 is TGCGCCAGCAGCTTCCGACTGGGGCAGCTGAACACTGAAGCTTTCTTT.

The V and J genes are TRBV4-2 and TRBJ2-1, with 7 bases identical to TRBD1. V gave up 5 bases and J gave up 5 bases; unmatched junction bases: 0. This CDR3 has 12 residues. Germline V lookup: CDR1 LGHNA, CDR2 YNFKEQ. CDR3 nucleotides: TGTGCCAGCAGCACAGGGGACAATGAGCAGTTCTTC. Residues: CASSTGDNEQFF.

This clone was observed a handful of times. The chain carries TRBV6-4 and TRBJ2-1; 13 nucleotides match TRBD2. This CDR3 contains 18 residues. V shed 6 bases and J 1 base; nucleotides not matched to a gene: 9. Germline CDR1 is MRHNA and CDR2 is SNTAGT. The CDR3 region has the DNA TGTGCCAGCAGCCTACTAGCGGGGGGGCCGAGTTCCTACAATGAGCAGTTCTTC. Amino acids: CASSLLAGGPSSYNEQFF.

The V call is TRBV19, the J call TRBJ1-1; 8 bases line up with TRBD1. CDR3 length: 14 amino acids. The junction had 5 bases not matched to a gene; V was cut back by 4 bases and J by 4 bases. Germline V gene data show CDR1 as LNHDA and CDR2 as SQIVND (reference sequence). The CDR3 DNA reads as TGTGCCAGTAGTACAGGGGGCTTTGGCACTGAAGCTTTCTTT. It yields the protein CASSTGGFGTEAFF.

This sequence joins TRBV2 and TRBJ1-4, with D unresolved. Germline V lookup: CDR1 SNHLY, CDR2 FYNNEI. The CDR3 length is 15 residues. V was cut by 4 bases and J by 2 bases, with 11 bases left in between. CDR3 residues: CASSAEPGTNEKLFF. In DNA form, the CDR3 reads TGTGCCAGCAGTGCCGAACCGGGGACTAATGAAAAACTGTTTTTT. The variable domain in full, with the rest retrieved from reference TRBV2 and TRBJ1-4, is EPEVTQTPSHQVTQMGQEVILRCVPISNHLYFYWYRQILGQKVEFLVSFYNNEISEKSEIFDDQFSVERPDGSNFTLKIRSTKLEDSAMYFCASSAEPGTNEKLFFGSGTQLSVL.

This chain links TRBV6-5 with TRBJ1-5; 11 nucleotides match TRBD1. V lost 5 bases to trimming and J lost 4 bases; unmatched junction nucleotides: 4. Germline V gene data show CDR1 as MNHEY and CDR2 as SVGAGI. The CDR3 sequence is 15 residues long. Written as DNA, the CDR3 is TGTGCCAGCAGTACCCGGGACAGGGGGAATCAGCCCCAGCATTTT. Protein: CASSTRDRGNQPQHF.

The chain links TRBV9 to TRBJ2-5, with 16 bases lining up with TRBD2. After removal of 3 bases from V and 5 bases from J, the junction contained 7 bases not matched to a gene. Per the germline V gene, CDR1 is SGDLS and CDR2 is YYNGEE. This CDR3 is built from 17 residues. The CDR3 sequence is CASSAGTSGGARETQYF. Written as DNA, the CDR3 is TGTGCCAGCAGCGCCGGGACTAGCGGGGGGGCCCGGGAGACCCAGTACTTC.

The rearrangement joins TRBV6-5 to TRBJ1-2; no clear D. The CDR3 spans 12 residues. V was trimmed by 10 bases and J by 4 bases, leaving 13 bases between them. CDR1 is MNHEY and CDR2 is SVGAGI in the germline V gene. The chain's CDR3 is CATSVSGYGYTF. In DNA form, the CDR3 reads TGTGCCACCTCCGTTTCGGGCTATGGCTACACCTTC.

The DNA for the CDR3 is TGTGCCAGCAGCTTAGCAGGGCCAGATACGCAGTATTTT. Translating gives CASSLAGPDTQYF. The chain combines TRBV5-6 with TRBJ2-3, with D perhaps TRBD1 (5 bases). The CDR3 contains 13 residues. The V gene lost 2 bases and the J gene lost 4 bases, with 8 bases spanning the gap. Germline loops: CDR1 SGHDT, CDR2 YYEEEE.

V is TRBV5-4 and J is TRBJ1-2; weak D call: TRBD1 (6 bases). V lost 0 bases and J lost 3, with 9 bases in between. The CDR3 length is 14 residues. CDR1 is SGHNT, CDR2 YYREEE, per germline (reference sequence). DNA for the CDR3: TGTGCCAGCAGCTTGGGTGGGGGCGACTATGGCTACACCTTC. Translated, it gives CASSLGGGDYGYTF.

The gene calls are TRBV5-1 and TRBJ2-1; D might be TRBD1 (6 bases). CDR3 size: 13 residues. Trimming pared 6 bases from V and 8 bases from J, leaving 15 bases between. Germline V gives CDR1 SGHRS, CDR2 YFSETQ. The CDR3 DNA reads as TGCGCCAGCATCCCACAGGGCAGAGATGAGCAGTTCTTC. Protein sequence: CASIPQGRDEQFF.

The chain links TRBV9 to TRBJ1-2; 11 positions agree with TRBD1. Looked up from germline, CDR1 is SGDLS and CDR2 is YYNGEE. The CDR3 has 15 residues. Trimming removed 4 bases from V and 6 bases from J; junction bases left unmatched: 8. CDR3 nucleotide sequence: TGTGCCAGCAGCCCTTGGGACAGGGGGAATCATGGCTACACCTTC. It encodes CASSPWDRGNHGYTF.

The chain carries TRBV5-1 and TRBJ2-5; D may be TRBD1 (5 bases). The CDR3 runs to 14 residues. CDR1 SGHRS and CDR2 YFSETQ come from the germline V gene. V was shortened by 2 bases and J by 2 bases, with 10 bases between the two germline ends. CDR3 sequence (DNA): TGCGCCAGCAGCTTAAGGGGAATTCAAGAGACCCAGTACTTC. This encodes CASSLRGIQETQYF.

CDR3 residues: CASSYREYTEAFF. The CDR3 DNA is TGTGCCAGCAGTTATAGGGAGTACACTGAAGCTTTCTTT. The chain joins TRBV6-5 to TRBJ1-1; D is unresolved. The CDR3 covers 13 residues. CDR1 MNHEY and CDR2 SVGAGI come from the germline V gene. Trimming stripped 3 bases from V and 3 bases from J, with 8 bases between.

The CDR3 nucleotides are TGTGCCAGCAGTCAACAGGGGGGACAGCCCCAGCATTTT. This gives the protein CASSQQGGQPQHF. The rearrangement joins TRBV5-4 to TRBJ1-5, with 8 bases aligning to TRBD1. CDR1 SGHNT and CDR2 YYREEE come from the germline V gene (reference sequence). The V segment lost 5 bases and the J segment 7 bases; nucleotides outside the gene matches: 5. The CDR3 totals 13 residues.

The V call is TRBV10-3, the J call TRBJ1-6, with 10 bases that match TRBD1. The CDR3 has 13 amino acids. Germline V lookup: CDR1 ENHRY, CDR2 SYGVKD. V gave up 8 bases and J gave up 5 bases; unmatched junction bases: 0. The CDR3 DNA reads TGTGCCATCGGGACAGGGGATAATTCACCCCTCCACTTT. Its protein is CAIGTGDNSPLHF.

The gene calls are TRBV9 and TRBJ2-5; 8 bases map to TRBD2. CDR3 length: 15 residues. Germline V gene sequence: CDR1 SGDLS, CDR2 YYNGEE. After removal of 2 bases from V and 3 bases from J, the junction contained 6 bases not matched to a gene. The CDR3 region is CASSVLGTREETQYF. The CDR3 DNA sequence: TGTGCCAGCAGCGTCCTCGGGACTAGAGAAGAGACCCAGTACTTC.

The chain is built from TRBV7-9 and TRBJ2-2; 9 nucleotides align to TRBD1. V lost 5 bases, J lost 4 bases, and 2 bases stayed unmatched. Germline V gene sequence: CDR1 SEHNR, CDR2 FQNEAQ (reference sequence). This CDR3 contains 14 residues. DNA of the CDR3: TGTGCCAGCAGCCGGACAGGGGTCACCGGGGAGCTGTTTTTT. As protein: CASSRTGVTGELFF.

V gene TRBV2 combines with J gene TRBJ1-5, with 8 bases that match TRBD1. Trimming at V came to 4 bases and at J to 7 bases, leaving 12 bases not matched to a gene. Looked up from germline, CDR1 is SNHLY and CDR2 is FYNNEI. CDR3 length: 16 amino acids. CDR3 nucleotides: TGTGCCAGCAGTGTAGCAGGGGGCGGGAATCAACAGCCCCAGCATTTT. It specifies CASSVAGGGNQQPQHF.

The chain has TRBV10-3 and TRBJ1-6, with D perhaps matching TRBD1 (6 bases). Germline values: CDR1 ENHRY, CDR2 SYGVKD. Trimming removed 2 bases at V and 5 bases at J, with 7 bases between. The CDR3 has 14 residues. The CDR3, as DNA: TGTGCCATCAGTGAGAACAGGGATAATTCACCCCTCCACTTT. This encodes CAISENRDNSPLHF.

V and J are TRBV6-5 and TRBJ1-2; unclear D gene. The V gene's germline CDR1 is MNHEY and CDR2 SVGAGI. Trimming left V 2 bases short and J 7 bases short, with 8 bases between. The CDR3 is 12 amino acids. The CDR3 region is CASSYGGVGYTF. Written as DNA, the CDR3 is TGTGCCAGCAGTTACGGCGGGGTTGGCTACACCTTC.

J is TRBJ1-2 and V is TRBV29-1; D possibly corresponds to TRBD1 (5 bases). There are 13 residues in the CDR3. Trimming removed 3 bases from V and 0 bases from J, with 8 bases in between. CDR1 and CDR2 from the germline V gene are SQVTM and ANQGSEA. This chain's CDR3 is CSVDREANYGYTF. The CDR3 DNA is TGCAGCGTTGACAGGGAAGCTAACTATGGCTACACCTTC.

V usage is TRBV3-1 (or the pseudogene TRBV3-2) and J usage is TRBJ1-4, with D hard to call. Germline-derived CDR1 and CDR2 are LGHDT and YNNKEL (reference sequence). V was shortened by 1 base and J by 5 bases, with 5 bases between the two germline ends. The CDR3 consists of 13 residues. The CDR3 DNA is TGTGCCAGCAGCCAAGGACACAATGAAAAACTGTTTTTT. This translates into CASSQGHNEKLFF.

This clone was recorded once. The rearrangement links TRBV6-6 to TRBJ1-2, with D perhaps TRBD1 (5 bases). In germline, CDR1 is MNHNY, CDR2 SVGAGI (reference sequence). This CDR3 contains 14 residues. Trimming removed 7 bases at V and 3 bases at J, with 15 bases between. CDR3 region: CASIKDWDYYGYTF. As DNA, the CDR3 is TGTGCCAGCATCAAAGACTGGGACTACTATGGCTACACCTTC.

The chain uses TRBV7-2 and TRBJ2-5, with 9 bases that match TRBD2. The CDR3 runs 16 residues. CDR1 SGHTA and CDR2 FQGNSA come from the germline V gene. Losses at the gene ends were 5 bases for V and 3 bases for J; bases not matched to a gene: 10. As DNA, the CDR3 is TGTGCCAGCAGCACTCCGCCTAGCGGGGTAGAAGAGACCCAGTACTTC. Translating gives CASSTPPSGVEETQYF.